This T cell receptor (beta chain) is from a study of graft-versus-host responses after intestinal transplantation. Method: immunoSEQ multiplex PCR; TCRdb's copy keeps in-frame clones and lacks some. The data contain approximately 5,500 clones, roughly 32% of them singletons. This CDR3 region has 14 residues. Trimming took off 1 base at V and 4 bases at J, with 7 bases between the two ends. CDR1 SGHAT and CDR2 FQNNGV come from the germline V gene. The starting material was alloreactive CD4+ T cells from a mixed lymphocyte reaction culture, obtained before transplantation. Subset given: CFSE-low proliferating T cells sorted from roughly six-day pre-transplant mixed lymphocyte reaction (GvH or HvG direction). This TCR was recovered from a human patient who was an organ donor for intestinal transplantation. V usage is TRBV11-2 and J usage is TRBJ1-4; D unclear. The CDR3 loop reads CASSLGLINEKLFF. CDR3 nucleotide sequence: TGTGCCAGCAGCTTAGGACTGATTAATGAAAAACTGTTTTTT.